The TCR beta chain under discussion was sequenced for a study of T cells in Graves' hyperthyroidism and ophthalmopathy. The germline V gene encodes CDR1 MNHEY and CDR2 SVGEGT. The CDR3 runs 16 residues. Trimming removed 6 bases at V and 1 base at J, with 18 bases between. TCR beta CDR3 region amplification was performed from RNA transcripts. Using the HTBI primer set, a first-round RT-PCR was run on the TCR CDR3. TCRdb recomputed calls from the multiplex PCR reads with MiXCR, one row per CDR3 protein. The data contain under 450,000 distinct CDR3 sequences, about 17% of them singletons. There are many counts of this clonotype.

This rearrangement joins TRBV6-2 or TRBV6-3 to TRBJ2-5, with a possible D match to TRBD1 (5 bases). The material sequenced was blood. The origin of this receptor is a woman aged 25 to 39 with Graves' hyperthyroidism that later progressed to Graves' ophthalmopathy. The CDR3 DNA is TGTGCCAGCAGAACTCCCCCTGACAGATCCCAAGAGACCCAGTACTTC. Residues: CASRTPPDRSQETQYF.